Below, 22 T cell receptor beta chains from the same sample are listed, as sequenced in a study of blood T cell repertoires in COVID-19. Produced via immunoSEQ multiplex PCR; TCRdb's table is partial and in-frame only. The data hold around 72,000 clones, with under 90% observed a single time. Material for sequencing was peripheral blood. The origin of the receptors is a man aged 70 or older with active or convalescent COVID-19.

The chain is built from TRBV7-9 and TRBJ2-7; 8 nucleotides agree with TRBD2. Germline V gene data show CDR1 as SEHNR and CDR2 as FQNEAQ (reference sequence). The CDR3 extends over 13 amino acids. The V and J ends lost 6 bases and 6 bases, in that order; junction bases with no gene match: 7. The CDR3 reads CASSSGLGSEQYF. The CDR3 DNA follows: TGTGCCAGCAGTTCGGGACTAGGGTCCGAGCAGTACTTC.

The rearrangement joins TRBV7-2 to TRBJ1-3; 7 positions agree with TRBD1. V lost 4 bases to trimming and J lost 3 bases; unmatched junction nucleotides: 9. CDR1 is SGHTA and CDR2 is FQGNSA in the germline V gene. This CDR3 spans 16 amino acids. CDR3 in amino acids: CASSSLPRQGGNTIYF. The CDR3, as DNA: TGTGCCAGCAGCTCCCTGCCCCGACAGGGTGGAAACACCATATATTTT.

J is TRBJ2-6 and V is TRBV7-9, with TRBD1 as a possible D gene (6 bases). Germline-derived CDR1 and CDR2 are SEHNR and FQNEAQ (reference sequence). V gave up 6 bases and J gave up 0 bases, with 18 bases separating them. CDR3 length equals 18 residues. The chain's CDR3 is CASRKQGASPSGANVLTF. CDR3 DNA sequence: TGTGCCAGCAGAAAACAGGGAGCATCCCCCTCTGGGGCCAACGTCCTGACTTTC. Using reference TRBV7-9 and TRBJ2-6 for the parts outside the CDR3, the full variable domain is DTGVSQNPRHKITKRGQNVTFRCDPISEHNRLYWYRQTLGQGPEFLTYFQNEAQLEKSRLLSDRFSAERPKGSFSTLEIQRTEQGDSAMYLCASRKQGASPSGANVLTFGAGSRLTVL.

This chain links TRBV7-9 with TRBJ2-1, with D possibly being TRBD2 (6 bases). Germline CDR1 is SEHNR and CDR2 is FQNEAQ (reference sequence). CDR3 size: 13 residues. V lost 5 bases, J lost 13 bases, and 18 bases lay in between. In DNA form, the CDR3 reads TGTGCCAGCAGCGATCATCCTGCGGGATCCCAGTTCTTC. Its translation is CASSDHPAGSQFF.

The genes are TRBV19 and TRBJ2-5; 14 positions match TRBD2. V was pared by 6 bases and J by 0 bases, with 0 bases of the junction left unmatched. Germline V gives CDR1 LNHDA, CDR2 SQIVND (reference sequence). The CDR3 contains 15 residues. The CDR3 region has the DNA TGTGCCAGTAGGGGACTAGCGGGAGACCAAGAGACCCAGTACTTC. Protein: CASRGLAGDQETQYF.

This CDR3 reads CASSSGTGDTRGTLHF. The CDR3 DNA reads TGCGCCAGCAGCTCCGGGACAGGGGACACCCGGGGGACCCTCCACTTT. This rearrangement joins TRBV5-1 to TRBJ1-6; 10 bases line up with TRBD1. The CDR3 consists of 16 residues. Germline lookup yields CDR1 SGHRS and CDR2 YFSETQ. The trim removed 3 bases at V and 14 bases at J, leaving 14 bases unmatched. Based on the CDR3 plus reference TRBV5-1 and TRBJ1-6, the full variable domain is KAGVTQTPRYLIKTRGQQVTLSCSPISGHRSVSWYQQTPGQGLQFLFEYFSETQRNKGNFPGRFSGRQFSNSRSEMNVSTLELGDSALYLCASSSGTGDTRGTLHFGNGTRLTVT.

The chain is built from TRBV7-2 and TRBJ2-3, with 7 bases that match TRBD2. The trim removed 4 bases at V and 2 bases at J, leaving 9 bases unmatched. The germline V gene has CDR1 SGHTA and CDR2 FQGNSA. This CDR3 comprises 16 residues. CDR3 coding DNA: TGTGCCAGCAGCTGGCGGGGAGGGAGGTACACAGATACGCAGTATTTT. As protein: CASSWRGGRYTDTQYF. The complete variable domain, with remaining parts taken from reference TRBV7-2 and TRBJ2-3, reads GAGVSQSPSNKVTEKGKDVELRCDPISGHTALYWYRQSLGQGLEFLIYFQGNSAPDKSGLPSDRFSAERTGGSVSTLTIQRTQQEDSAVYLCASSWRGGRYTDTQYFGPGTRLTVL.

The CDR3 DNA sequence: TGTGCCAGCAGCGTAGTCGGGCTAGCGGGCAATGAGCAGTTCTTC. It specifies CASSVVGLAGNEQFF. J is TRBJ2-1 and V is TRBV9, with 8 nucleotides matching TRBD2. The CDR3 has 15 residues. Germline V gene sequence: CDR1 SGDLS, CDR2 YYNGEE. V trimming: 0 bases; J trimming: 6 bases; junction bases outside the gene matches: 5. Using reference TRBV9 and TRBJ2-1 for the parts outside the CDR3, the full variable domain is DSGVTQTPKHLITATGQRVTLRCSPRSGDLSVYWYQQSLDQGLQFLIQYYNGEERAKGNILERFSAQQFPDLHSELNLSSLELGDSALYFCASSVVGLAGNEQFFGPGTRLTVL.

This clone was counted a few times. CDR3 protein: CASSLIAGGLTDTQYF. CDR3 bases: TGTGCCAGCAGCTTAATAGCGGGAGGTTTAACAGATACGCAGTATTTT. The V and J genes are TRBV3-1 (or the pseudogene TRBV3-2) and TRBJ2-3, with 10 nucleotides matching TRBD2. Unmatched junction bases numbered 8, after V lost 5 bases and J lost 3 bases. The CDR3 sequence is 16 residues long. Germline CDR1 LGHDT, CDR2 YNNKEL (reference sequence).

The CDR3 DNA reads TGTGCCAGCAGCGACAGGGTGGGAAACACCATATATTTT. Translated: CASSDRVGNTIYF. The chain couples TRBV7-6 to TRBJ1-3, with 7 bases that match TRBD1. In germline, CDR1 is SGHVS, CDR2 FNYEAQ. V trimming: 5 bases; J trimming: 4 bases; junction bases outside the gene matches: 2. CDR3 length: 13 amino acids.

The CDR3 coding sequence is TGTGCCAGCTCACCACCGATGAACTCAGAGACCCAGTACTTC. Protein sequence: CASSPPMNSETQYF. The chain combines TRBV18 with TRBJ2-5; no clear D. The ends were cut back, 0 bases at V and 4 bases at J, with 9 bases in the middle. The CDR3 covers 14 residues. The germline CDR1 and CDR2 sequences are KGHSH and LQKENI. The variable domain in full, completed from reference TRBV18 and TRBJ2-5, reads NAGVMQNPRHLVRRRGQEARLRCSPMKGHSHVYWYRQLPEEGLKFMVYLQKENIIDESGMPKERFSAEFPKEGPSILRIQQVVRGDSAAYFCASSPPMNSETQYFGPGTRLLVL.

The chain recombines TRBV19 with TRBJ2-1; D is unresolved. CDR3 size: 12 residues. The germline V gene encodes CDR1 LNHDA and CDR2 SQIVND (reference sequence). Trimming removed 5 bases from V and 9 bases from J, with 11 bases in between. CDR3: CASSLPPGEQFF. CDR3 nucleotides: TGTGCCAGTAGTCTCCCCCCGGGTGAGCAGTTCTTC. The whole variable domain, filled in from reference TRBV19 and TRBJ2-1, reads DGGITQSPKYLFRKEGQNVTLSCEQNLNHDAMYWYRQDPGQGLRLIYYSQIVNDFQKGDIAEGYSVSREKKESFPLTVTSAQKNPTAFYLCASSLPPGEQFFGPGTRLTVL.

The chain couples TRBV4-2 to TRBJ2-2, with D possibly being TRBD2 (7 bases). Germline CDR1 is LGHNA and CDR2 is YNFKEQ. Between the trimmed V and J ends, which lost 1 base and 6 bases, there was a span of 12 bases. CDR3 length: 15 amino acids. The CDR3, as DNA: TGTGCCAGCAGCCAAGGGGGAGGGGGACCCGGGGAGCTGTTTTTT. Its translation is CASSQGGGGPGELFF.

The chain recombines TRBV6-4 with TRBJ1-4; TRBD1 is a possible D gene (5 bases). V lost 4 bases, J lost 0 bases, and 12 bases lay in between. CDR1 is MRHNA, CDR2 SNTAGT, per germline. This CDR3 has 16 residues. CDR3 coding DNA: TGTGCCAGCAGTGTACAGGTTATTGCAACTAATGAAAAACTGTTTTTT. Its protein is CASSVQVIATNEKLFF.

CDR3 bases: TGTGCCAGTAGTAGAATACCTAGCGCCGCGTACGAGGGGAGCTACACCTTC. It specifies CASSRIPSAAYEGSYTF. The V call is TRBV19, the J call TRBJ1-2; a possible D gene is TRBD1 (5 bases). V dropped 4 bases and J dropped 9 bases, with 27 bases sitting between them. Germline V gene lookup returns CDR1 LNHDA and CDR2 SQIVND (reference sequence). The CDR3 extends over 17 amino acids.

The CDR3 nucleotides read TGTGCCAGCAGCTTAAGCCTAGCGGCCTACAATGAGCAGTTCTTC. The encoded protein is CASSLSLAAYNEQFF. The genes are TRBV7-9 and TRBJ2-1; 7 bases align to TRBD2. The CDR3 covers 15 residues. Losses at the gene ends were 2 bases for V and 2 bases for J; bases not matched to a gene: 3. Germline assignment: CDR1 SEHNR and CDR2 FQNEAQ (reference sequence).

The sample holds a few counts of this clone. The chain has TRBV6-5 and TRBJ2-2; TRBD2 matches 8 bases. Trimming cost V 5 bases and J 7 bases; bases outside gene matches: 6. The CDR3 runs 14 residues. Germline CDR1 is MNHEY and CDR2 is SVGAGI. The DNA of the CDR3 is TGTGCCAGCAGTATACTCACTAGCGGCGGGGAGCTGTTTTTT. Translating it yields CASSILTSGGELFF.

The rearrangement uses TRBV3-1 (or the pseudogene TRBV3-2) and TRBJ2-7; tentative D call: TRBD2 (5 bases). There are 14 residues in the CDR3. V was pared by 4 bases and J by 3 bases, with 13 bases between. In germline, CDR1 is LGHDT, CDR2 YNNKEL (reference sequence). The CDR3 DNA reads TGTGCCAGCAGCCGGGAGCCTAACAGCTACGAGCAGTACTTC. This codes for CASSREPNSYEQYF.

The CDR3 DNA follows: TGTGCCAGCTCACCGCTCCCCGAGAGGCTTGAGCAGTTCTTC. Amino acids: CASSPLPERLEQFF. The chain combines TRBV18 with TRBJ2-1; D ambiguous. The CDR3 has 14 amino acids. The germline V gene has CDR1 KGHSH and CDR2 LQKENI. Between the trimmed V and J ends, which lost 3 bases and 9 bases, there was a span of 15 bases.

This chain connects TRBV9 to TRBJ2-7; weak D call: TRBD1 (6 bases). The length of the CDR3 is 15 residues. The V end lost 4 bases, the J end lost 0 bases, and 14 bases lay between the germline ends. The germline V gene has CDR1 SGDLS and CDR2 YYNGEE. The CDR3 sequence is CASSPQGDTSYEQYF. For the CDR3, the DNA is TGTGCCAGCAGCCCTCAAGGGGACACCTCCTACGAGCAGTACTTC.

This chain joins TRBV6-6 and TRBJ1-5; 10 positions match TRBD1. The CDR3 spans 16 residues. CDR1 and CDR2 from the germline V gene are MNHNY and SVGAGI (reference sequence). The ends lost 2 bases at V and 3 bases at J; junction bases unmatched: 4. The CDR3 here is CASSYRTGGINQPQHF. The CDR3 nucleotides read TGTGCCAGCAGTTACCGGACAGGGGGTATCAATCAGCCCCAGCATTTT.

The genes are TRBV13 and TRBJ1-3; D unclear. The germline V gene encodes CDR1 PRHDT and CDR2 FYEKMQ (reference sequence). This CDR3 contains 13 residues. The V end was cut by 4 bases, the J end by 0 bases, with 4 bases between. Here the CDR3 reads CASSSISGNTIYF. The CDR3 nucleotides are TGTGCCAGCAGCTCAATCTCTGGAAACACCATATATTTT.